The 3 T cell receptor beta chains given below trace back to one sample, sequenced in a study of T-cell memory formation after mild COVID-19. One entry per CDR3 protein, called by TCRdb with MiXCR from the 5' RACE reads. In the table there are 130,000 to 150,000 distinct CDR3 sequences, 6% to 6.5% of which are singletons. Source material: PBMCs or a T cell subset sorted from them (not recorded which). The receptor set was obtained from an adult woman who had mild COVID-19 (a few samples of this study predate the infection). Cell type and time point are not known.

This clonotype was seen a handful of times. The chain couples TRBV20-1 to TRBJ1-4; 9 nucleotides align to TRBD1. This CDR3 has 14 amino acids. The V gene end was trimmed by 6 bases and the J gene end by 3 bases; junction bases not matched to a gene: 5. CDR1 is DFQATT and CDR2 is SNEGSKA in the germline V gene (reference sequence). Written as DNA, the CDR3 is TGCAGTGCCCGAAGGACAGGGGCTAATGAAAAACTGTTTTTT. Protein: CSARRTGANEKLFF.

This clonotype was picked up a small number of times. The rearrangement links TRBV6-6 to TRBJ2-7; tentatively, D is TRBD2 (6 bases). The length of the CDR3 is 12 residues. Germline assignment: CDR1 MNHNY and CDR2 SVGAGI (reference sequence). Trimming cost V 6 bases and J 6 bases, with 12 bases left between them. The DNA for the CDR3 is TGTGCCAGCAGCGGGTCGGGGGTCGAGCAGTACTTC. Amino acids: CASSGSGVEQYF.

There are a few counts of this clonotype. The chain links TRBV20-1 to TRBJ2-5; D not resolved. This CDR3 contains 11 residues. The germline gives CDR1 DFQATT, CDR2 SNEGSKA (reference sequence). This CDR3 is CTASIAETQYF. The CDR3 nucleotides read TGCACCGCTTCTATAGCAGAGACCCAGTACTTC.